A selection of T cell receptor beta chains follows, all from one sample in a study of T-cell reconstitution after alpha-beta-depleted transplantation in children. TCRdb reanalysed the PCR reads using MiXCR and keeps one entry per CDR3 protein. The table includes roughly 500,000 distinct CDR3 sequences, around a third detected once. The source material was PBMCs from the stem cell graft donor, sampled from the stem cell graft. The receptor set was obtained from a human donor who donated a stem cell graft to a child with aplastic anemia. CDR3s include the opening cysteine and the closing phenylalanine or tryptophan. Fields, in order: clone size, V gene, D gene, J gene, CDR3 protein, CDR3 DNA. D genes are given only for firm matches. Clone size, where shown, is once, few, many, or a class for clones that have expanded.

>.|TRBV12-3/TRBV12-4|.|TRBJ1-2
CASSLREAGGYTF
TGTGCCAGCAGTTTAAGGGAAGCAGGGGGCTACACCTTC
>.|TRBV5-1|TRBD1|TRBJ1-5
CASSFGTGVGQPQHF
TGCGCCAGCAGCTTCGGGACAGGGGTAGGTCAGCCCCAGCATTTT
>.|TRBV20-1|.|TRBJ1-3
CSASRLTPGNTIYF
TGCAGTGCTTCCAGACTGACACCGGGAAACACCATATATTTT
>.|TRBV7-9|.|TRBJ1-1
CASSLSQGTNTEAFF
TGTGCCAGCAGCTTATCCCAGGGGACGAACACTGAAGCTTTCTTT
>.|TRBV29-1|TRBD2|TRBJ2-7
CSVSVAGKDEQYF
TGCAGCGTTTCGGTAGCGGGGAAAGACGAGCAGTACTTC
>.|TRBV12-3/TRBV12-4|.|TRBJ2-1
CASSLRGTTGGNEQFF
TGTGCCAGCAGTTTGCGAGGGACAACTGGGGGCAATGAGCAGTTCTTC
>.|TRBV7-9|TRBD1|TRBJ1-2
CASSLNDQGVPVGYTF
TGTGCCAGCAGCTTAAATGATCAGGGGGTACCAGTCGGCTACACCTTC
>few|TRBV12-3/TRBV12-4|.|TRBJ1-5
CASSPSGEGNQPQHF
TGTGCCAGCAGTCCGTCCGGGGAGGGAAATCAGCCCCAGCATTTT
>few|TRBV12-3/TRBV12-4|TRBD1|TRBJ2-7
CASTGGTGGYEQYF
TGTGCCAGCACCGGGGGGACAGGGGGCTACGAGCAGTACTTC
>.|TRBV9|.|TRBJ1-4
CASSAVINEKLFF
TGTGCCAGCAGCGCAGTGATTAATGAAAAACTGTTTTTT
>many|TRBV20-1|TRBD1|TRBJ1-2
CSATTEDRGSNGYTF
TGCAGTGCCACGACCGAGGACAGGGGATCAAATGGCTACACCTTC
>.|TRBV7-8|.|TRBJ2-1
CASSPTDRVSYNEQFF
TGTGCCAGCAGCCCTACCGACAGAGTCTCCTACAATGAGCAGTTCTTC
>.|TRBV20-1|.|TRBJ2-2
CSAQPSQGSGELFF
TGCAGTGCTCAACCTAGTCAGGGCTCCGGGGAGCTGTTTTTT
>few|TRBV6-5|.|TRBJ2-6
CASRGANVLTF
TGTGCCAGTAGGGGGGCCAACGTCCTGACTTTC
>.|TRBV4-2|TRBD1|TRBJ2-7
CASSQVGTAYEQYF
TGTGCCAGCAGCCAAGTTGGGACAGCCTACGAGCAGTACTTC
>.|TRBV10-3|.|TRBJ1-1
CAISESYVSTEAFF
TGTGCCATCAGTGAGTCGTATGTTAGTACTGAAGCTTTCTTT
>few|TRBV7-2|.|TRBJ2-5
CASSPLTWQETQYF
TGTGCCAGCAGCCCCCTTACGTGGCAAGAGACCCAGTACTTC
>.|TRBV14|.|TRBJ1-1
CASSQESAGRTEAFF
TGTGCCAGCAGCCAAGAATCGGCAGGGAGAACTGAAGCTTTCTTT
>few|TRBV6-1|TRBD2|TRBJ2-1
CASSPGESGRGNEQFF
TGTGCCAGCAGTCCTGGAGAGAGCGGGAGGGGGAATGAGCAGTTCTTC
>.|TRBV6-4|.|TRBJ2-5
CASRKDRQSQETQYF
TGTGCCAGCCGCAAGGACAGACAGAGCCAAGAGACCCAGTACTTC
>.|TRBV18|.|TRBJ2-5
CASSPRGTGETQYF
TGTGCCAGCTCACCACGGGGTACGGGGGAGACCCAGTACTTC
>many|TRBV11-2|TRBD1|TRBJ2-7
CASSPPGTGGYEQYF
TGTGCCAGCAGCCCCCCCGGGACAGGGGGCTACGAGCAGTACTTC
>.|TRBV18|.|TRBJ2-1
CASSPGGGYNEQFF
TGTGCCAGCTCACCGGGCGGAGGTTACAATGAGCAGTTCTTC
>.|TRBV6-5|.|TRBJ1-5
CASSLKGGNQPQHF
TGTGCCAGCAGTTTAAAGGGCGGCAATCAGCCCCAGCATTTT
>.|TRBV7-2|.|TRBJ1-2
CASSPDGTRGYTF
TGTGCCAGCAGCCCAGACGGGACGAGGGGCTACACCTTC
>.|TRBV29-1|.|TRBJ1-6
CSVVGQGSSSLHF
TGCAGCGTTGTGGGTCAGGGAAGTTCATCCCTCCACTTT
>.|TRBV29-1|.|TRBJ2-3
CSVGPPSATDTQYF
TGCAGCGTTGGCCCCCCGTCAGCTACAGATACGCAGTATTTT
>.|TRBV19|.|TRBJ2-6
CASSIGGGISGANVLTF
TGTGCCAGTAGTATAGGAGGGGGAATCTCTGGGGCCAACGTCCTGACTTTC